The 18 T cell receptor beta chains below come from one sample, sequenced in a study of siplizumab effects on memory and regulatory T cells. Data came from immunoSEQ multiplex PCR; TCRdb stores just in-frame clones and leaves some out. The sample lists approximately 94,000 clones; around 97% were seen once. Material: naive CD4+ T cells sorted from blood. All receptors come from a human donor in good health.

The genes are TRBV12-5 and TRBJ1-6, with 9 bases matching TRBD1. V lost 0 bases and J lost 9; bases outside the gene matches: 6. This CDR3 is built from 16 residues. Germline CDR1 LGHNT, CDR2 FRNRAP. As DNA, the CDR3 is TGTGCTAGTGGTTTGGTATTGGGACAGGGAGGTTCACCCCTCCACTTT. This sequence encodes CASGLVLGQGGSPLHF.

This rearrangement joins TRBV5-4 to TRBJ1-2, with D maybe TRBD1 (6 bases). This CDR3 spans 13 amino acids. V was cut by 2 bases and J by 8 bases, with 13 bases left in between. Germline V gene lookup returns CDR1 SGHNT and CDR2 YYREEE (reference sequence). The CDR3 sequence is CASSFLRGEGYTF. The CDR3 DNA sequence: TGTGCCAGCAGCTTCCTGAGGGGGGAAGGCTACACCTTC.

This chain joins TRBV5-5 and TRBJ1-4; 7 nucleotides agree with TRBD1. The CDR3 loop spans 15 amino acids. V shed 1 base, J shed 5 bases, and the junction held 5 bases outside the gene matches. Looked up from germline, CDR1 is SGHKS and CDR2 is YYEKEE (reference sequence). CDR3 coding DNA: TGTGCCAGCAGCTTGTACAGGGGAGGAAATGAAAAACTGTTTTTT. Protein sequence: CASSLYRGGNEKLFF.

This sequence joins TRBV4-1 and TRBJ1-5; no clear D. Germline V CDR1 and CDR2: MGHRA, YSYEKL. The CDR3 spans 15 residues. V was trimmed by 0 bases and J by 3 bases, leaving 9 bases between them. The CDR3 DNA follows: TGCGCCAGCAGCCAAGATGGGCAGAACAATCAGCCCCAGCATTTT. It translates to CASSQDGQNNQPQHF.

The CDR3, as DNA: TGTGCCAGCAGCGTAATCCCCTCGACAGGGGGCATCACCGGGGAGCTGTTTTTT. Its translation: CASSVIPSTGGITGELFF. V and J are TRBV9 and TRBJ2-2, with 10 bases lining up with TRBD1. The CDR3 has 18 residues. Looked up from germline, CDR1 is SGDLS and CDR2 is YYNGEE. The junction had 10 bases not matched to a gene; V was cut back by 1 base and J by 4 bases.

V gene TRBV21-1 combines with J gene TRBJ2-7. TRBV21-1 is noted as a pseudogene. The CDR3 contains 14 residues. CDR3 sequence (DNA): TGTGCCAGCAGCAAAGAGGTTGAGCCGAACGAGCAGTACTTC. Amino acids: CASSKEVEPNEQYF.

This rearrangement joins TRBV27 to TRBJ1-2; possible D gene TRBD1, 6 bases. V was clipped by 4 bases and J by 2 bases, with 8 bases between them. This CDR3 spans 13 amino acids. Germline CDR1 MNHEY, CDR2 SMNVEV (reference sequence). The CDR3 protein is CASSSTGNYGYTF. As DNA, the CDR3 is TGTGCCAGCAGTTCCACAGGGAACTATGGCTACACCTTC.

The CDR3 DNA reads TGTGCCAGCAGTGAAACGCTCGGTAGGGGGGATAGGATCTATGGCTACACCTTC. This translates into CASSETLGRGDRIYGYTF. V and J are TRBV6-1 and TRBJ1-2, with a weak D call TRBD1 (6 bases). V was trimmed by 2 bases and J by 4 bases, leaving 23 bases between them. Germline CDR1 and CDR2: MNHNS and SASEGT. This CDR3 is built from 18 residues.

This sequence joins TRBV5-1 and TRBJ2-1; no firm D call. Trimming removed 0 bases at V and 5 bases at J, with 6 bases between. The CDR3 loop spans 13 amino acids. The germline gives CDR1 SGHRS, CDR2 YFSETQ. CDR3 in DNA: TGCGCCAGCAGCTTGGACAGTAACAATGAGCAGTTCTTC. It specifies CASSLDSNNEQFF.

The CDR3 DNA sequence: TGTGCCAGCAGTTTATCGAACGGACTCCAATATGGCTACACCTTC. The encoded protein is CASSLSNGLQYGYTF. The rearrangement uses TRBV27 and TRBJ1-2, with D hard to call. The germline V and J ends were trimmed by 0 bases and 5 bases, with 13 bases remaining between them. The CDR3 is 15 residues long. Germline V gene sequence: CDR1 MNHEY, CDR2 SMNVEV (reference sequence).

Only one count was recorded for this clone. This CDR3 is also generated by other DNA sequences in the sample. V usage is TRBV6-5 and J usage is TRBJ2-5; D is unresolved. This CDR3 has 11 amino acids. The germline V gene encodes CDR1 MNHEY and CDR2 SVGAGI. V was clipped by 3 bases and J by 4 bases, with 3 bases between them. CDR3 sequence reads: CASSYGETQYF. The CDR3 DNA reads TGTGCCAGCAGTTATGGAGAGACCCAGTACTTC.

The gene calls are TRBV7-2 and TRBJ2-3, with D possibly being TRBD1 or TRBD2 (6 bases each). CDR1 is SGHTA and CDR2 is FQGNSA in the germline V gene. The CDR3 extends over 15 amino acids. The V and J ends lost 1 base and 3 bases respectively, with 11 bases between them. DNA of the CDR3: TGTGCCAGCAGCTTAGGGGGGGCGCGGACAGATACGCAGTATTTT. This sequence encodes CASSLGGARTDTQYF. The full variable domain, completed using reference TRBV7-2 and TRBJ2-3, is GAGVSQSPSNKVTEKGKDVELRCDPISGHTALYWYRQSLGQGLEFLIYFQGNSAPDKSGLPSDRFSAERTGGSVSTLTIQRTQQEDSAVYLCASSLGGARTDTQYFGPGTRLTVL.

This sequence joins TRBV28 and TRBJ2-3, with a possible D match to TRBD1 (5 bases). The CDR3 is 14 residues long. V lost 5 bases and J 6 bases, leaving 15 bases between the germline ends. The V gene's germline CDR1 is MDHEN and CDR2 SYDVKM. Here the CDR3 reads CASSRTDSFDTQYF. DNA of the CDR3: TGTGCCAGCAGTCGTACTGACAGTTTCGATACGCAGTATTTT. Using reference TRBV28 and TRBJ2-3 for the parts outside the CDR3, the full variable domain is DVKVTQSSRYLVKRTGEKVFLECVQDMDHENMFWYRQDPGLGLRLIYFSYDVKMKEKGDIPEGYSVSREKKERFSLILESASTNQTSMYLCASSRTDSFDTQYFGPGTRLTVL.

This clone was counted between two and nine times. The chain uses TRBV2 and TRBJ1-6; unclear D gene. The germline V and J ends were trimmed by 6 bases and 5 bases, with 5 bases remaining between them. Germline values: CDR1 SNHLY, CDR2 FYNNEI. The CDR3 contains 12 residues. The CDR3 DNA reads TGTGCCAGCAGCTGGGATAATTCACCCCTCCACTTT. This gives the protein CASSWDNSPLHF.

This chain uses TRBV14 with TRBJ1-5; D uncertain. This CDR3 is built from 13 residues. V gave up 4 bases and J gave up 5 bases, with 9 bases separating them. Germline V CDR1 and CDR2: SGHDN, FVKESK. The CDR3 reads CASSRGPYQPQHF. CDR3 coding DNA: TGTGCCAGCAGCCGTGGGCCGTATCAGCCCCAGCATTTT.

The chain carries TRBV25-1 and TRBJ2-1; the match to TRBD1 covers 9 bases. Germline V lookup: CDR1 MGHDK, CDR2 SYGVNS. CDR3 length: 15 residues. V was pared by 2 bases and J by 7 bases, with 6 bases of the junction left unmatched. The CDR3 protein is CASSEPGQGRNEQFF. The CDR3 coding sequence is TGTGCCAGCAGTGAACCGGGACAGGGAAGAAATGAGCAGTTCTTC.

The chain is built from TRBV5-6 and TRBJ2-1, with D possibly being TRBD1 (5 bases). The ends were cut back, 3 bases at V and 3 bases at J, with 10 bases in the middle. In germline, CDR1 is SGHDT, CDR2 YYEEEE. CDR3 size: 14 residues. DNA of the CDR3: TGTGCCAGCAGCTCAAGGGGAAACTACAATGAGCAGTTCTTC. Amino acid sequence: CASSSRGNYNEQFF.

V usage is TRBV7-3 and J usage is TRBJ2-3; weak D call: TRBD2 (5 bases). Germline values: CDR1 SGHTA, CDR2 FQGTGA. V dropped 6 bases and J dropped 2 bases, with 15 bases sitting between them. The CDR3 is made up of 15 amino acids. Here the CDR3 reads CASRQTAGNTDTQYF. The CDR3 DNA follows: TGTGCCAGCAGACAAACTGCCGGGAACACAGATACGCAGTATTTT. Using reference TRBV7-3 and TRBJ2-3 for the parts outside the CDR3, the full variable domain is GAGVSQTPSNKVTEKGKYVELRCDPISGHTALYWYRQSLGQGPEFLIYFQGTGAADDSGLPNDRFFAVRPEGSVSTLKIQRTERGDSAVYLCASRQTAGNTDTQYFGPGTRLTVL.